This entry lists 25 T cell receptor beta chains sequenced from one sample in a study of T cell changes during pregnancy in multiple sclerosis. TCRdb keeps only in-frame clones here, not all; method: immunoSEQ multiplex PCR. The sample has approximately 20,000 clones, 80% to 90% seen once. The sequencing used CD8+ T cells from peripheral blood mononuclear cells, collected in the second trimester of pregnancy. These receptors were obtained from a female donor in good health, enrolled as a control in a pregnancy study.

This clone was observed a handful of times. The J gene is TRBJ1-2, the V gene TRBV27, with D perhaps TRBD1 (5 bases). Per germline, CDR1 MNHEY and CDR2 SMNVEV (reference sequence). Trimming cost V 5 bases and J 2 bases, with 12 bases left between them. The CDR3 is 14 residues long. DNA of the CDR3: TGTGCCAGCAGTCCGTCGGGGGGAAACTATGGCTACACCTTC. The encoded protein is CASSPSGGNYGYTF.

The CDR3 DNA reads as TGTGCCAGCAGTTTATCATCGGGGGGAGAGACCCAGTACTTC. This translates into CASSLSSGGETQYF. This chain connects TRBV27 to TRBJ2-5, with 7 bases aligning to TRBD2. From germline, CDR1 is MNHEY and CDR2 SMNVEV (reference sequence). CDR3 size: 14 residues. J lost 4 bases, V lost 0 bases, and 2 bases had no gene match.

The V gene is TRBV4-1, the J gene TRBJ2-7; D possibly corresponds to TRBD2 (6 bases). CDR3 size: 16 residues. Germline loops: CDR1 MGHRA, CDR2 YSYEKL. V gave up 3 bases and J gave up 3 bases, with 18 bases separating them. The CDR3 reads CASSHPPGDPNYEQYF. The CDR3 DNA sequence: TGCGCCAGCAGCCATCCTCCGGGGGACCCAAACTACGAGCAGTACTTC.

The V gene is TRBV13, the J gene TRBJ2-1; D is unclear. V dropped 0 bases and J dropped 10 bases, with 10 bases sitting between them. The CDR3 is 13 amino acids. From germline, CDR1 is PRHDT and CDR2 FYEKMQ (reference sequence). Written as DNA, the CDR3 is TGTGCCAGCAGCTTAGGGACTGTGCAGGAGCAGTTCTTC. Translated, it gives CASSLGTVQEQFF.

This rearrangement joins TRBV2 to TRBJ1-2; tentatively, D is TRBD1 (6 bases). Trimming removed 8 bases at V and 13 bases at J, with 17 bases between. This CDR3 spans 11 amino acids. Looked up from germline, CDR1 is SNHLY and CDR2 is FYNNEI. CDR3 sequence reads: CASWRTVSSTF. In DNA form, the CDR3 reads TGTGCCAGCTGGAGGACAGTCTCCTCCACCTTC.

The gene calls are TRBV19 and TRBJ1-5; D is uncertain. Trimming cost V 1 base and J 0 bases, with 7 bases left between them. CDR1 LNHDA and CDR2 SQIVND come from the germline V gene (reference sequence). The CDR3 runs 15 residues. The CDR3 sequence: CASSIVHYSNQPQHF. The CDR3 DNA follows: TGTGCCAGTAGTATAGTACACTATAGCAATCAGCCCCAGCATTTT.

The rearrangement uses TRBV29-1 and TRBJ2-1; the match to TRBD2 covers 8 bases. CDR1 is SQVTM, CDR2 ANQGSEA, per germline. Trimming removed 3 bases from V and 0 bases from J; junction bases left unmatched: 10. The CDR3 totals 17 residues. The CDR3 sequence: CSVDGLAGILSYNEQFF. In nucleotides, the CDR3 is TGCAGCGTTGATGGGCTAGCGGGTATCCTCTCCTACAATGAGCAGTTCTTC.

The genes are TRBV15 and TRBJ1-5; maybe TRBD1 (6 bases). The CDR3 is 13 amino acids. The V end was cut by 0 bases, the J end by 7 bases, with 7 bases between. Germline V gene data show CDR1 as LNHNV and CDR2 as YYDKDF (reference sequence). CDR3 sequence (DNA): TGTGCCACCAGCAGAGATAGGGGGCAGCCCCAGCATTTT. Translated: CATSRDRGQPQHF.

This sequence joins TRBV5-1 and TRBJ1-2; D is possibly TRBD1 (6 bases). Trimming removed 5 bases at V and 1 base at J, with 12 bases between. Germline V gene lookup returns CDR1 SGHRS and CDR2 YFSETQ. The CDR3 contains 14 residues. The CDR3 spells CASSYDRYNYGYTF. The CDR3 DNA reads TGCGCCAGCAGTTATGACAGGTATAACTATGGCTACACCTTC.

CDR3 protein: CASSYDAGGASDTIYF. The DNA for the CDR3 is TGTGCCAGCAGTTACGACGCAGGGGGCGCTTCTGACACCATATATTTT. The chain employs TRBV6-6 and TRBJ1-3, with 8 bases identical to TRBD1. CDR1 and CDR2 from the germline V gene are MNHNY and SVGAGI (reference sequence). V trimming: 2 bases; J trimming: 8 bases; junction bases outside the gene matches: 11. This CDR3 spans 16 amino acids.

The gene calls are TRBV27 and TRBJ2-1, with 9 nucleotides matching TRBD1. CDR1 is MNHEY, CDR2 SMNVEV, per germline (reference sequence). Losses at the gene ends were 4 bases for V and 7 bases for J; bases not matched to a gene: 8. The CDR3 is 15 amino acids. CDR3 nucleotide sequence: TGTGCCAGCAGTTACTCCGGGACAGGGTTTAATGAGCAGTTCTTC. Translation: CASSYSGTGFNEQFF.

CDR3 in DNA: TGCGCCAGCAGCCAAGAGATGGGCGGGAACTACGAGCAGTACTTC. Translation: CASSQEMGGNYEQYF. V usage is TRBV4-1 and J usage is TRBJ2-7; possible D gene TRBD2, 6 bases. Germline V lookup: CDR1 MGHRA, CDR2 YSYEKL. This CDR3 is built from 15 residues. The V and J ends lost 0 bases and 3 bases respectively, with 12 bases between them.

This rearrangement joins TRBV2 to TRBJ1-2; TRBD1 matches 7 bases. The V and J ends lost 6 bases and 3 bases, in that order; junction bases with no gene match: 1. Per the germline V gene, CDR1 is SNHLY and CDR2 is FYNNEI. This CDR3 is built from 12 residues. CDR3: CASRGQDYGYTF. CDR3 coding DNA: TGTGCCAGCAGAGGACAGGACTATGGCTACACCTTC.

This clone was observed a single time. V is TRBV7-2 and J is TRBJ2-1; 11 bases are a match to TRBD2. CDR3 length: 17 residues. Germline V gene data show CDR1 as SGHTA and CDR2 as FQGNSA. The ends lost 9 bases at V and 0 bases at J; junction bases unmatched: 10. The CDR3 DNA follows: TGTGCCAGGGGAAAACTAGCGGGGGAGATCTCCTACAATGAGCAGTTCTTC. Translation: CARGKLAGEISYNEQFF.

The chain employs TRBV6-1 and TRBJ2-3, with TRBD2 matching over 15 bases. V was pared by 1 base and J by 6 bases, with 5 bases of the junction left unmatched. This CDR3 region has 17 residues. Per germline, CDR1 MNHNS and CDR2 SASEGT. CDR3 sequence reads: CASSEDGTSGRLDTQYF. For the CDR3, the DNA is TGTGCCAGCAGTGAAGATGGGACTAGCGGGAGGTTGGATACGCAGTATTTT.

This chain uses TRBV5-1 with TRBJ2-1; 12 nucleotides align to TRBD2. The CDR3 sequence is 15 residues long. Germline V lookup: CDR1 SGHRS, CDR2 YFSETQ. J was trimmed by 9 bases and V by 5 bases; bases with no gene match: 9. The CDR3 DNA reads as TGCGCCAGCAGTCGCCTAGCGGGGGGGATCCCTGAGCAGTTCTTC. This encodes CASSRLAGGIPEQFF.

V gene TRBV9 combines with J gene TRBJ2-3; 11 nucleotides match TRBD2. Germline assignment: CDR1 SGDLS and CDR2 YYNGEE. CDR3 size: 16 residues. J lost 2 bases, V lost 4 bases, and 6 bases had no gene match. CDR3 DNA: TGTGCCAGCAGCTCGGGACTAGCGGCCTACACAGATACGCAGTATTTT. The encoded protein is CASSSGLAAYTDTQYF.

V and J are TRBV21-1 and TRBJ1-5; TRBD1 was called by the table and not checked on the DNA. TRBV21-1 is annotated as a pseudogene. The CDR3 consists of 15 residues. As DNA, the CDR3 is TGTGCCAGCAGCCCGAAAGGACAGTCTAATCAGCCCCAGCATTTT. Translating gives CASSPKGQSNQPQHF.

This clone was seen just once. CDR3 residues: CASKGGTDTSYEQYF. The DNA of the CDR3 is TGTGCCAGCAAGGGAGGGACGGATACCTCCTACGAGCAGTACTTC. This chain connects TRBV6-5 to TRBJ2-7; 7 nucleotides line up with TRBD2. J lost 0 bases, V lost 7 bases, and 9 bases had no gene match. Germline V gene sequence: CDR1 MNHEY, CDR2 SVGAGI. CDR3 length: 15 amino acids.

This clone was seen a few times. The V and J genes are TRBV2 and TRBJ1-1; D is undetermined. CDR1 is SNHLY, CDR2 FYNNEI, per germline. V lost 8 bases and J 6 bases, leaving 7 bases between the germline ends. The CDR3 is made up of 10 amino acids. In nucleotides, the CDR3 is TGTGCCAGCGGTGGGCCTGAAGCTTTCTTT. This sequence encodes CASGGPEAFF.

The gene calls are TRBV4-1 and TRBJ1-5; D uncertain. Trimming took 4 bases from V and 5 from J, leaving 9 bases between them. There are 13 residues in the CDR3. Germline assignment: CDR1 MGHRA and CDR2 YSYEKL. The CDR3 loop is CASSPSFYQPQHF. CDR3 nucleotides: TGCGCCAGCAGCCCGAGTTTTTATCAGCCCCAGCATTTT.

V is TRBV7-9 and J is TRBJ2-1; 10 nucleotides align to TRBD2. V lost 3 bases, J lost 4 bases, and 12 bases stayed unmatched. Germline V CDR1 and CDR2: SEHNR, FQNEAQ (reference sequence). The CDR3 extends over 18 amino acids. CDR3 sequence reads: CASSFGGFGTSEYNEQFF. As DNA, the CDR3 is TGTGCCAGCAGCTTCGGCGGGTTCGGGACTAGCGAATACAATGAGCAGTTCTTC. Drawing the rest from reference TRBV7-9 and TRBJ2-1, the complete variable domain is DTGVSQNPRHKITKRGQNVTFRCDPISEHNRLYWYRQTLGQGPEFLTYFQNEAQLEKSRLLSDRFSAERPKGSFSTLEIQRTEQGDSAMYLCASSFGGFGTSEYNEQFFGPGTRLTVL.

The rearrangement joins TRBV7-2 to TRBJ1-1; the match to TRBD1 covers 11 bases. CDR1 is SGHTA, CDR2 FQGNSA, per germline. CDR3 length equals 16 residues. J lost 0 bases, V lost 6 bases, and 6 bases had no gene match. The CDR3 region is CASRDRGRGVNTEAFF. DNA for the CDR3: TGTGCCAGCAGGGACAGGGGGCGCGGCGTGAACACTGAAGCTTTCTTT.

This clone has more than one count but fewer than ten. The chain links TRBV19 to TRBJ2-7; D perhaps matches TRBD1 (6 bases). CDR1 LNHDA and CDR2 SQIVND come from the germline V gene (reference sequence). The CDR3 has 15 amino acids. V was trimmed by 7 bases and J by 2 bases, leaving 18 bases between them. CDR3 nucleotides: TGTGCCAGTACCCCCAAAGGGGGTTCGACCTACGAGCAGTACTTC. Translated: CASTPKGGSTYEQYF.

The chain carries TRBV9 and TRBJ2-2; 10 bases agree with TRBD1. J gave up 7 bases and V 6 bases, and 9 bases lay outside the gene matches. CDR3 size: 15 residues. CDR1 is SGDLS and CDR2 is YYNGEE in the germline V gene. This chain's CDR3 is CASTLWDRGVGELFF. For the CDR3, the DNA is TGTGCCAGCACCCTGTGGGACAGGGGAGTCGGGGAGCTGTTTTTT. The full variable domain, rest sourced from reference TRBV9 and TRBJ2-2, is DSGVTQTPKHLITATGQRVTLRCSPRSGDLSVYWYQQSLDQGLQFLIQYYNGEERAKGNILERFSAQQFPDLHSELNLSSLELGDSALYFCASTLWDRGVGELFFGEGSRLTVL.